One sample yielded the 29 T cell receptor beta chains listed below, sequenced in a study of T-cell memory formation after mild COVID-19. TCRdb re-derived calls from the 5' RACE reads in MiXCR, one entry per CDR3 protein. This sample has about 140,000 distinct CDR3 sequences, with 19% found just once. Sequencing was done on a sample of PBMCs or a T cell subset sorted from them (not recorded which). All receptors derive from an adult woman who had mild COVID-19 (a few samples of this study predate the infection). Cell type and time point are not known.

The rearrangement uses TRBV12-3 or TRBV12-4 and TRBJ2-3; TRBD1 aligns across 10 bases. There are 15 residues in the CDR3. J lost 4 bases, V lost 4 bases, and 5 bases had no gene match. DNA for the CDR3: TGTGCCAGCAGTTGGGCCGGGACAGGGGCAGATACGCAGTATTTT. The encoded protein is CASSWAGTGADTQYF.

The genes are TRBV18 and TRBJ2-7; D assignment may be TRBD1 or TRBD2 (5 bases each). The CDR3 has 14 amino acids. Germline lookup yields CDR1 KGHSH and CDR2 LQKENI. Trimming stripped 2 bases from V and 5 bases from J, with 13 bases between. CDR3 sequence: CASSPGTRIDEQYF. The CDR3 bases are TGTGCCAGCTCACCAGGGACCCGGATAGACGAGCAGTACTTC.

V usage is TRBV6-6 and J usage is TRBJ1-4; 7 nucleotides match TRBD1. The CDR3 extends over 14 amino acids. CDR1 is MNHNY and CDR2 is SVGAGI in the germline V gene (reference sequence). The V and J ends lost 4 bases and 7 bases, in that order; junction bases with no gene match: 6. CDR3 coding DNA: TGTGCCAGCAGTTTAGGACAGGAGACTGAAAAACTGTTTTTT. Translation: CASSLGQETEKLFF.

The rearrangement links TRBV6-1 to TRBJ2-7; TRBD1 matches at 11 bases. In germline, CDR1 is MNHNS, CDR2 SASEGT. The CDR3 runs to 15 residues. After removal of 5 bases from V and 2 bases from J, the junction contained 5 bases not matched to a gene. The CDR3 region has the DNA TGTGCCAGCAGTCCTGGGACAGGGGGGACCTACGAGCAGTACTTC. This encodes CASSPGTGGTYEQYF.

This clonotype was detected many times. The DNA of the CDR3 is TGCACCCCCAGGGGACAGGGTGGGTCCGGGGCCAACGTCCTGACTTTC. This encodes CTPRGQGGSGANVLTF. V is TRBV20-1 and J is TRBJ2-6; 9 nucleotides line up with TRBD1. Germline CDR1 DFQATT, CDR2 SNEGSKA (reference sequence). This CDR3 is 16 amino acids long.

The chain links TRBV20-1 to TRBJ1-1; no clear D. The V and J ends lost 4 bases and 5 bases respectively, with 11 bases between them. Germline V gives CDR1 DFQATT, CDR2 SNEGSKA (reference sequence). The CDR3 contains 12 residues. Here the CDR3 reads CSAIAGGTEAFF. CDR3 DNA: TGCAGTGCTATCGCGGGAGGAACTGAAGCTTTCTTT.

CDR3 amino acids: CASSQDQSYGYGYTF. The CDR3 DNA is TGTGCCAGCAGCCAAGATCAAAGTTACGGATATGGCTACACCTTC. The chain joins TRBV14 to TRBJ1-2; no clear D. CDR3 length: 15 residues. Per germline, CDR1 SGHDN and CDR2 FVKESK. The germline V and J ends were trimmed by 0 bases and 5 bases, with 13 bases remaining between them.

This clonotype occurred a few times. The J gene is TRBJ2-1, the V gene TRBV30; the match to TRBD2 covers 11 bases. The CDR3 consists of 15 residues. V lost 1 base and J lost 12; bases outside the gene matches: 11. The germline V gene has CDR1 GTSNPN and CDR2 SVGIG (reference sequence). The CDR3 reads CAWSAPGLADFGQFF. CDR3 in DNA: TGTGCCTGGAGTGCACCGGGACTAGCGGATTTTGGGCAGTTCTTC.

The table lists this clonotype with a few counts. The CDR3 DNA reads TGCGCCAGCAGCCAAGATCCTAGGGGCGGGAATTCACCCCTCCACTTT. Translated: CASSQDPRGGNSPLHF. The J gene is TRBJ1-6, the V gene TRBV4-1, with D tentatively TRBD1 (5 bases). The germline V gene encodes CDR1 MGHRA and CDR2 YSYEKL. The CDR3 contains 16 residues. With 0 bases removed from V and 7 bases from J, the gap between germline ends came to 13 bases.

Only a few counts were recorded for this clonotype. The junction departs from the called germline gene at one end, perhaps through a read error. This chain connects TRBV18 to TRBJ2-6; 9 nucleotides agree with TRBD1. Germline V gene sequence: CDR1 KGHSH, CDR2 LQKENI. This CDR3 is 15 amino acids long. The CDR3 loop is CASSPQGAGANVLTF. CDR3 DNA: TGTGCCAGCTCCCCACAGGGGGCAGGGGCCAACGTCCTGACTTTC. Variable domain in full (rest from reference TRBV18 and TRBJ2-6): NAGVMQNPRHLVRRRGQEARLRCSPMKGHSHVYWYRQLPEEGLKFMVYLQKENIIDESGMPKERFSAEFPKEGPSILRIQQVVRGDSAAYFCASSPQGAGANVLTFGAGSRLTVL.

This clonotype was picked up a small number of times. V gene TRBV7-9 combines with J gene TRBJ1-1, with a weak D call TRBD1 (6 bases). The CDR3 is 15 amino acids. Per germline, CDR1 SEHNR and CDR2 FQNEAQ (reference sequence). Trimming left V 5 bases short and J 0 bases short, with 13 bases between. The CDR3, as DNA: TGTGCCAGCAGCCCAGTGGGGGCGATGAACACTGAAGCTTTCTTT. Protein sequence: CASSPVGAMNTEAFF.

The chain has TRBV12-3 or TRBV12-4 and TRBJ2-3, with D hard to call. V gave up 5 bases and J gave up 0 bases, with 9 bases separating them. CDR3 length equals 14 residues. The CDR3 here is CASSPERSTDTQYF. The CDR3 region has the DNA TGTGCCAGCAGTCCGGAGCGAAGCACAGATACGCAGTATTTT.

The chain employs TRBV20-1 and TRBJ2-5, with a weak D call TRBD1 (6 bases). Germline V lookup: CDR1 DFQATT, CDR2 SNEGSKA (reference sequence). The CDR3 length is 14 residues. Trimming stripped 6 bases from V and 4 bases from J, with 18 bases between. The CDR3, as DNA: TGCAGTGCCCCATCCGGACAGTTCGTAGAGACCCAGTACTTC. This codes for CSAPSGQFVETQYF.

The V call is TRBV9, the J call TRBJ2-7; 10 bases agree with TRBD2. The trim removed 2 bases at V and 4 bases at J, leaving 6 bases unmatched. The CDR3 covers 15 residues. Germline loops: CDR1 SGDLS, CDR2 YYNGEE. The DNA for the CDR3 is TGTGCCAGCAGCGTTGGGCTAGCGGGAGAGTACGAGCAGTACTTC. This codes for CASSVGLAGEYEQYF.

This clonotype was picked up a small number of times. V gene TRBV20-1 combines with J gene TRBJ2-7, with 7 bases identical to TRBD2. With V trimmed by 1 base and J by 0 bases, 6 bases remained unmatched. Germline values: CDR1 DFQATT, CDR2 SNEGSKA (reference sequence). The CDR3 sequence is 15 residues long. The CDR3 sequence: CSARGVAGPSYEQYF. CDR3 nucleotide sequence: TGCAGTGCTAGAGGAGTAGCGGGTCCCTCCTACGAGCAGTACTTC.

This chain joins TRBV29-1 and TRBJ1-2; 9 bases are a match to TRBD1. Looked up from germline, CDR1 is SQVTM and CDR2 is ANQGSEA. The CDR3 covers 18 residues. The V gene end was trimmed by 5 bases and the J gene end by 2 bases; junction bases not matched to a gene: 18. The CDR3 is CSVSNLQGASSRNYGYTF. The CDR3 coding sequence is TGCAGCGTTTCTAACCTACAGGGGGCGAGTTCGAGGAACTATGGCTACACCTTC.

This clonotype was counted only a few times. The CDR3 nucleotides are TGTGCCAGCAGTTACCGAAGGGGATCTGTTGGCTACACCTTC. It encodes CASSYRRGSVGYTF. The rearrangement joins TRBV6-5 to TRBJ1-2, with D perhaps TRBD1 (5 bases). The CDR3 consists of 14 residues. CDR1 MNHEY and CDR2 SVGAGI come from the germline V gene. Trimming left V 2 bases short and J 7 bases short, with 14 bases between.

This clonotype has more than one count but fewer than ten. V is TRBV20-1 and J is TRBJ2-7; D might be TRBD2 (5 bases). This CDR3 region has 14 residues. The V end lost 0 bases, the J end lost 2 bases, and 11 bases lay between the germline ends. CDR1 is DFQATT, CDR2 SNEGSKA, per germline (reference sequence). As DNA, the CDR3 is TGCAGTGCTAGAGATGGTGACGGGACCTACGAGCAGTACTTC. Translation: CSARDGDGTYEQYF.

The gene calls are TRBV12-3 or TRBV12-4 and TRBJ2-4; D is ambiguous. Trimming stripped 2 bases from V and 3 bases from J, with 8 bases between. The CDR3 is 14 amino acids. The CDR3 region is CASSLWAVKNIQYF. The CDR3 coding sequence is TGTGCCAGCAGTTTATGGGCAGTCAAAAACATTCAGTACTTC.

V usage is TRBV30 and J usage is TRBJ2-1; 10 bases align to TRBD2. The V and J ends lost 3 bases and 10 bases, in that order; junction bases with no gene match: 3. CDR1 and CDR2 from the germline V gene are GTSNPN and SVGIG (reference sequence). This CDR3 has 12 amino acids. Here the CDR3 reads CAWRASGREQFF. The CDR3 DNA is TGTGCCTGGAGGGCTAGCGGGAGAGAGCAGTTCTTC.

The rearrangement joins TRBV12-3 or TRBV12-4 to TRBJ1-2; 8 bases fit TRBD1. The CDR3 has 15 residues. V shed 4 bases and J 4 bases; nucleotides not matched to a gene: 8. CDR3 DNA: TGTGCCAGCAGTTCTCCCGACAGGGGTAGCTATGGCTACACCTTC. This gives the protein CASSSPDRGSYGYTF.

In its sample, this clonotype was seen a few times. V gene TRBV5-6 combines with J gene TRBJ2-1; D gene uncertain. The V end was cut by 4 bases, the J end by 4 bases, with 18 bases between. Per the germline V gene, CDR1 is SGHDT and CDR2 is YYEEEE. The CDR3 is 16 amino acids. The DNA of the CDR3 is TGTGCCAGCAGCGACCCGGCCCAGCGAGTATACAATGAGCAGTTCTTC. Translated: CASSDPAQRVYNEQFF.

The rearrangement links TRBV27 to TRBJ1-1; 7 nucleotides match TRBD1. The germline gives CDR1 MNHEY, CDR2 SMNVEV (reference sequence). The CDR3 covers 15 residues. V trimming: 5 bases; J trimming: 5 bases; junction bases outside the gene matches: 11. CDR3 protein: CASSLTYRGGTEAFF. The CDR3 coding sequence is TGTGCCAGCAGTCTGACCTACAGGGGAGGTACTGAAGCTTTCTTT.

The CDR3 is CASSLTGGGQPQHF. The CDR3 coding sequence is TGTGCCAGCAGCTTAACAGGGGGCGGACAGCCCCAGCATTTT. This chain connects TRBV3-1 to TRBJ1-5; 9 bases line up with TRBD1. CDR1 LGHDT and CDR2 YNNKEL come from the germline V gene (reference sequence). V lost 5 bases to trimming and J lost 7 bases; unmatched junction nucleotides: 6. The CDR3 length is 14 residues.

The V call is TRBV5-1, the J call TRBJ1-1; 7 positions agree with TRBD1. V gave up 7 bases and J gave up 2 bases; unmatched junction bases: 8. The CDR3 spans 14 residues. CDR1 is SGHRS and CDR2 is YFSETQ in the germline V gene. The CDR3 coding sequence is TGCGCCAGCCGTCGGACAGGAGACAACACTGAAGCTTTCTTT. Amino acids: CASRRTGDNTEAFF. Full variable domain (remainder filled in from reference TRBV5-1 and TRBJ1-1): KAGVTQTPRYLIKTRGQQVTLSCSPISGHRSVSWYQQTPGQGLQFLFEYFSETQRNKGNFPGRFSGRQFSNSRSEMNVSTLELGDSALYLCASRRTGDNTEAFFGQGTRLTVV.

This clonotype was recorded many times. This chain uses TRBV12-3 or TRBV12-4 with TRBJ2-1; TRBD2 is a possible D gene (6 bases). The V end lost 5 bases, the J end lost 0 bases, and 14 bases lay between the germline ends. This CDR3 is 16 amino acids long. The DNA of the CDR3 is TGTGCCAGCAGTAACATGCGGGATAGCTCCTACAATGAGCAGTTCTTC. Protein sequence: CASSNMRDSSYNEQFF.

This clonotype was counted between two and nine times. The V call is TRBV20-1, the J call TRBJ2-5, with 10 bases matching TRBD2. This CDR3 region has 15 residues. Germline V gene sequence: CDR1 DFQATT, CDR2 SNEGSKA (reference sequence). V lost 3 bases to trimming and J lost 0 bases; unmatched junction nucleotides: 4. CDR3 in DNA: TGCAGTGCTAGCGGGACTAGCGTGGACCAAGAGACCCAGTACTTC. Protein product: CSASGTSVDQETQYF.

The chain links TRBV5-1 to TRBJ2-2; D remains unclear. The ends were cut back, 0 bases at V and 4 bases at J, with 4 bases in the middle. The CDR3 has 13 residues. CDR1 is SGHRS and CDR2 is YFSETQ in the germline V gene. CDR3 DNA: TGCGCCAGCAGCTTGGGTTCCACCGGGGAGCTGTTTTTT. Its translation: CASSLGSTGELFF.

V usage is TRBV7-9 and J usage is TRBJ2-3; tentative D call: TRBD1 (5 bases). The CDR3 is made up of 12 amino acids. CDR1 SEHNR and CDR2 FQNEAQ come from the germline V gene (reference sequence). Trimming took 7 bases from V and 3 from J, leaving 8 bases between them. DNA for the CDR3: TGTGCCAGCACCAGGACAACAGATACGCAGTATTTT. Its protein product is CASTRTTDTQYF.